This T cell receptor beta chain was identified in a study of a mutant IDH1 vaccine in newly diagnosed glioma. The overall study: Earlier treatment was radiotherapy, temozolomide, or both, with most getting both. It was at week 35 that visit V12 occurred, and at week 47 that visit V13 did.

The time point: week 35, safety follow-up. The study gave 300 ug of mutant IDH1 20-mer peptide per vaccine dose, with topical imiquimod. New WHO grade 3 or 4 IDH1-mutant, ATRX-lost astrocytomas were present in all donors. The protocol was immunoSEQ multiplex PCR, while the TCRdb copy is restricted to in-frame clones and leaves out a portion. The sample consists of under 40,000 clones, around 73% of them appearing once. The germline gives CDR1 MNHEY, CDR2 SMNVEV (reference sequence). This CDR3 has 13 amino acids. The V end lost 3 bases, the J end lost 1 base, and 6 bases lay between the germline ends. About this clone: The antigen remains unidentified. The same CDR3 arises from other DNA sequences in this sample as well.

The TCR sequence derives from a woman in her thirties or forties with glioma. The chain joins TRBV27 to TRBJ1-1; D not resolved. The source material was PBMCs, sampled from a glioma patient whose treatment included an IDH1 peptide vaccine. The CDR3: CASSFGQNTEAFF. As DNA, the CDR3 is TGTGCCAGCAGTTTCGGCCAGAACACTGAAGCTTTCTTT.